The entry below describes one T cell receptor (beta chain). The antigen this receptor binds is unknown. No base quality information exists; no much larger clone differs at one position. Clipping removes 7 bases from V and 6 bases from J, with 7 as the unmatched junction base count. From its cysteine to its phenylalanine, the CDR3 spans 13 amino acids. This entry keeps only the CDR3 DNA: 39 bases, framed from base 1. CDR1 SQVTM and CDR2 ANQGSEA are derived from the germline V gene. The data originate from a study of T cells in Graves' hyperthyroidism and ophthalmopathy (dated by TCRdb to the late 2010s). Background for the entire study: To identify distinguishing TCR V-J signatures, a discovery cohort of 100 patients was used, comprising some 45 with Graves' ophthalmopathy and some 60 with stable Graves' hyperthyroidism. Prospective prediction of ophthalmopathy was tested in an independent validation cohort consisting of roughly 20 hyperthyroidism patients and approximately 16 patients who later progressed to ophthalmopathy. The 95 to 100 discovery patients were divided at random into training and test sets in a 7:3 ratio. In addition, the study compared T-cell repertoires in thyroid tissue and in blood from roughly 6 Graves' hyperthyroidism patients. Once sampling was done, hyperthyroidism patients were given methimazole at a starting dose of 30 mg daily, whereas ophthalmopathy patients were given high-dose intravenous methylprednisolone. The paper reports TCR Vbeta CDR3 sequencing of over 120 peripheral blood samples: around 45 ophthalmopathy, 70 to 85 hyperthyroidism and around 17 progressor patients.

Amplification of TCR beta CDR3 regions was carried out from RNA transcripts. A first-round RT-PCR of the TCR CDR3 used the HTBI primer set with the Qiagen OneStep RT-PCR kit. The libraries were constructed in a second round of multiplex PCR and then size-selected and purified. Sequencing of the libraries was done on an Illumina HiSeq2000 using paired-end 100 bp reads. The authors' analysis ran thus. SOAPnuke was used to process the raw data, throwing out any read that contained adapters or uncalled bases, had a mean Phred below 15, or lacked an exact constant-primer or identifier match. COPE v1.2.5 was used to merge high-quality paired reads, and clonotypes were defined as unique nucleotide sequences. MiTCR v1.1 was used to align the clonotypes against IMGT TRBV, TRBD and TRBJ reference segments. Analysis was restricted to V-J combinations with a frequency above 0.0001, which covered approximately 99% of repertoires. A TCS score was defined as the ratio between F50 (clonal expansion) and ExV (chaos), using BLOSUM62-based TCRdist between CDR3 peptides within each V-J. Welch's t-statistics and random forest reduced fewer than 550 V-J features to 13, which were used in a naive Bayes classifier (R e1071). Thyroid-blood repertoire similarity was quantified with the Morisita-Horn index. TCRdb ran its own pipeline on the public reads, namely fastp trimming at Q25 and MiXCR clone calling, and kept in-frame beta chains. One record per CDR3 amino acid sequence lists the most common genes and DNA. For this entry, the V and J calls and clone size follow TCRdb and not the study's own pipeline. For this sample the table gives 660,000 or so distinct CDR3 sequences, of which about 45% were detected only once. In total, the top ten clones hold roughly 7.2% of the sample.

Points the paper makes about the study in general: In cross-validation, a model built on a 13 V-J signature told ophthalmopathy apart from stable hyperthyroidism with approximately 90% sensitivity and about 81% specificity, and in testing the same model reached 80%/75%. Most expanded thyroid clonotypes (frequency above 0.001) were also found in blood, which suggests that blood repertoires may mirror thyroid immune responses. Sample size was not statistically predetermined, and investigators were not blinded to group allocation. In validation, the model predicted progression to ophthalmopathy with approximately 71% sensitivity and less than 80% specificity, a median of around 6.6 months before onset.

The study excluded patients with uncontrolled infections, other autoimmune diseases, pregnancy or lactation. Clinical symptoms, serum thyroxine and TRAb, thyroid ultrasound, and orbital computed tomography formed the basis for the diagnoses. Trizol reagent was used to extract total RNA, and RNA quality was then checked on an Agilent 2100 Bioanalyzer. The receptor's source is an adult man with Graves' disease, either hyperthyroidism or ophthalmopathy (not recorded which). Sequencing was done on a sample of peripheral blood or thyroid tissue (not recorded which). The chain employs TRBV29-1 and TRBJ1-4, with 8 bases in between that match TRBD1. The nucleotides read TGCAGCGCCGGGGACAGGTGGGATGAAAAACTGTTTTTT. It encodes CSAGDRWDEKLFF. The full variable domain, completed from the reference TRBV29-1 and TRBJ1-4 proteins outside the CDR3, reads SAVISQKPSRDICQRGTSLTIQCQVDSQVTMMFWYRQQPGQSLTLIATANQGSEATYESGFVIDKFPISRPNLTFSTLTVSNMSPEDSSIYLCSAGDRWDEKLFFGSGTQLSVL.